The 30 T cell receptor beta chains presented below share a single source sample, sequenced in a study of CD8+ T cells in alopecia areata. Extracted RNA was reverse transcribed into cDNA, the sequencing template. Repertoires were generated with immunoSEQ multiplex PCR, while TCRdb's copy carries only in-frame clones and drops some. The table has 150,000 to 250,000 clones, roughly 60% seen once; the top ten hold about 5.5%. Described treatment: oral pan-JAK inhibitor, 5-10 mg twice daily. Sample: CD4+ T cells sorted from blood, taken at week 24, from a patient treated with tofacitinib. The receptors were sampled from a human donor with alopecia areata.

This chain connects TRBV18 to TRBJ2-4; 9 bases line up with TRBD2. This CDR3 spans 15 amino acids. The V gene's germline CDR1 is KGHSH and CDR2 LQKENI. Trimming cost V 1 base and J 6 bases; bases outside gene matches: 4. CDR3 coding DNA: TGTGCCAGCTCACCACTAGCGGGGGAATCAAACATTCAGTACTTC. The encoded protein is CASSPLAGESNIQYF.

This clone was observed many times. The chain employs TRBV27 and TRBJ1-2; the D gene is possibly TRBD1 (6 bases). Trimming took 6 bases from V and 3 from J, leaving 14 bases between them. The germline gives CDR1 MNHEY, CDR2 SMNVEV (reference sequence). The CDR3 is 14 residues long. Here the CDR3 reads CASRKQGIDYGYTF. The CDR3 DNA reads as TGTGCCAGCAGAAAACAGGGCATTGACTATGGCTACACCTTC.

This clone was counted many times. This chain joins TRBV2 and TRBJ1-6, with D tentatively TRBD1 (5 bases). This CDR3 region has 14 residues. Trimming took off 7 bases at V and 10 bases at J, with 17 bases between the two ends. Germline CDR1 and CDR2: SNHLY and FYNNEI. The CDR3 nucleotides read TGTGCCAGCAATCACGGGGGTCTCAACTCACCCCTCCACTTT. Translation: CASNHGGLNSPLHF.

The chain uses TRBV7-3 and TRBJ2-1, with D possibly matching TRBD1 (6 bases). The CDR3 extends over 15 amino acids. The V gene lost 2 bases and the J gene lost 7 bases, with 15 bases spanning the gap. Germline-derived CDR1 and CDR2 are SGHTA and FQGTGA. In DNA form, the CDR3 reads TGTGCCAGCAGCTTAGGGGCTAGTAGGGGGAATGAGCAGTTCTTC. Protein product: CASSLGASRGNEQFF.

The chain combines TRBV7-2 with TRBJ2-7; 8 bases are a match to TRBD2. V shed 0 bases, J shed 0 bases, and the junction held 7 bases outside the gene matches. Germline V gene data show CDR1 as SGHTA and CDR2 as FQGNSA. The CDR3 is made up of 17 amino acids. CDR3 nucleotide sequence: TGTGCCAGCAGCTTAGCAGGCAGCGGGGGAACCTCCTACGAGCAGTACTTC. Protein sequence: CASSLAGSGGTSYEQYF.

This clone was found a few times. The J gene is TRBJ2-6, the V gene TRBV4-2; TRBD1 aligns across 7 bases. V was clipped by 4 bases and J by 0 bases; unmatched bases: 6. The CDR3 runs 17 residues. Germline lookup yields CDR1 LGHNA and CDR2 YNFKEQ. The CDR3 region has the DNA TGTGCCAGCAGCCTAAACTACAGGGGCTCTGGGGCCAACGTCCTGACTTTC. Protein sequence: CASSLNYRGSGANVLTF.

The chain uses TRBV5-1 and TRBJ2-1; no definite D call. V dropped 4 bases and J dropped 0 bases, with 14 bases sitting between them. Germline CDR1 reads SGHRS; CDR2 reads YFSETQ. CDR3 length: 16 amino acids. The CDR3 protein is CASSPLHGNSYNEQFF. The CDR3 DNA is TGCGCCAGCAGCCCACTTCACGGAAACTCCTACAATGAGCAGTTCTTC.

This clone appeared many times. The V gene is TRBV4-2, the J gene TRBJ2-1, with a weak D call TRBD2 (6 bases). This CDR3 has 17 amino acids. CDR1 and CDR2 from the germline V gene are LGHNA and YNFKEQ. Trimming removed 5 bases from V and 9 bases from J, with 26 bases in between. CDR3 bases: TGTGCCAGCAGCAGCACCTTTAGCGGTAGTATGGGGAGTGAGCAGTTCTTC. Translating it yields CASSSTFSGSMGSEQFF.

This chain connects TRBV29-1 to TRBJ2-6; maybe TRBD1 (6 bases). V was pared by 4 bases and J by 3 bases, with 22 bases between. This CDR3 has 18 amino acids. CDR1 and CDR2 (germline): SQVTM, ANQGSEA. CDR3 in amino acids: CSVGRVEDRGHGANVLTF. For the CDR3, the DNA is TGCAGCGTTGGTAGGGTAGAAGACCGGGGACATGGGGCCAACGTCCTGACTTTC.

V and J are TRBV7-2 and TRBJ2-3; 8 nucleotides line up with TRBD1. CDR3 length: 14 residues. CDR1 SGHTA and CDR2 FQGNSA come from the germline V gene. Trimming took 5 bases from V and 7 from J; bases not matched to a gene: 8. The CDR3 spells CASSPGQGLNTQYF. Written as DNA, the CDR3 is TGTGCCAGCAGCCCCGGACAGGGTTTAAATACGCAGTATTTT.

The chain is built from TRBV2 and TRBJ2-3, with TRBD1 as a possible D gene (6 bases). Trimming took 5 bases from V and 4 from J, leaving 16 bases between them. CDR1 SNHLY and CDR2 FYNNEI come from the germline V gene. This CDR3 is built from 15 residues. The CDR3 protein is CASSSQDRAPDTQYF. In nucleotides, the CDR3 is TGTGCCAGCAGTTCACAGGACAGAGCCCCAGATACGCAGTATTTT.

This chain connects TRBV30 to TRBJ2-2, with 8 bases that match TRBD1. The CDR3 runs to 15 residues. Germline CDR1 reads GTSNPN; CDR2 reads SVGIG (reference sequence). V lost 1 base and J lost 5; bases outside the gene matches: 6. CDR3 DNA sequence: TGTGCCTGGAGTGCGGGGACAGGAGAAACCGGGGAGCTGTTTTTT. Residues: CAWSAGTGETGELFF.

The genes are TRBV9 and TRBJ2-6; D is ambiguous. Trimming took off 0 bases at V and 4 bases at J, with 11 bases between the two ends. The CDR3 has 16 residues. Looked up from germline, CDR1 is SGDLS and CDR2 is YYNGEE. The CDR3 sequence: CASSVGNSAGANVLTF. The CDR3 region has the DNA TGTGCCAGCAGCGTAGGCAACTCGGCGGGGGCCAACGTCCTGACTTTC. The full variable domain, in which reference TRBV9 and TRBJ2-6 provide the parts outside the CDR3, is DSGVTQTPKHLITATGQRVTLRCSPRSGDLSVYWYQQSLDQGLQFLIQYYNGEERAKGNILERFSAQQFPDLHSELNLSSLELGDSALYFCASSVGNSAGANVLTFGAGSRLTVL.

The V gene is TRBV11-2, the J gene TRBJ2-5; no firm D call. Trimming shortened V by 2 bases and J by 1 base, and 8 bases separated the two germline ends. This CDR3 is 14 amino acids long. In germline, CDR1 is SGHAT, CDR2 FQNNGV. CDR3 DNA sequence: TGTGCCAGCAGCTTAAATGTGGCCCAAGAGACCCAGTACTTC. Translated, it gives CASSLNVAQETQYF.

J is TRBJ2-2 and V is TRBV15, with TRBD2 matching 7 bases. This CDR3 comprises 16 residues. The germline V gene has CDR1 LNHNV and CDR2 YYDKDF (reference sequence). V trimming: 0 bases; J trimming: 4 bases; junction bases outside the gene matches: 5. CDR3 loop: CATSRDQSGTTGELFF. CDR3 sequence (DNA): TGTGCCACCAGCAGAGATCAGAGCGGGACCACCGGGGAGCTGTTTTTT.

The chain links TRBV5-4 to TRBJ1-2, with D possibly being TRBD1 (5 bases). The germline gives CDR1 SGHNT, CDR2 YYREEE (reference sequence). The V gene lost 4 bases and the J gene lost 4 bases, with 20 bases spanning the gap. The CDR3 has 16 residues. CDR3 coding DNA: TGTGCCAGCAGCCCGCCCCCCCAGGGAGGAACCTATGGCTACACCTTC. The encoded protein is CASSPPPQGGTYGYTF.

This clone is a singleton in its sample. The chain combines TRBV30 with TRBJ1-2; D unclear. Germline CDR1 GTSNPN, CDR2 SVGIG (reference sequence). The CDR3 runs to 11 residues. V was shortened by 3 bases and J by 4 bases, with 6 bases between the two germline ends. In DNA form, the CDR3 reads TGTGCCTGGAGGGCCGGCTATGGCTACACCTTC. This encodes CAWRAGYGYTF.

J is TRBJ2-3 and V is TRBV5-1; D not resolved. This CDR3 is built from 16 residues. V lost 5 bases to trimming and J lost 2 bases, with 18 bases between them. Germline values: CDR1 SGHRS, CDR2 YFSETQ. The CDR3 nucleotides are TGCGCCAGCAGTCCGGCTGGCCGCGGAACCACAGATACGCAGTATTTT. It codes for CASSPAGRGTTDTQYF.

V is TRBV5-1 and J is TRBJ2-5, with 10 bases identical to TRBD1. The junction had 4 bases not matched to a gene; V was cut back by 4 bases and J by 4 bases. In germline, CDR1 is SGHRS, CDR2 YFSETQ. The CDR3 has 14 residues. The chain's CDR3 is CASSPDRGRETQYF. CDR3 in DNA: TGCGCCAGCAGCCCCGACAGGGGGCGAGAGACCCAGTACTTC.

This chain links TRBV19 with TRBJ1-2; 8 bases map to TRBD1. CDR3 length: 15 residues. CDR1 is LNHDA, CDR2 SQIVND, per germline (reference sequence). With 5 bases clipped from V and 4 bases from J, the junction kept 9 bases outside the gene matches. The CDR3 coding sequence is TGTGCCAGTAGTTATGGACAGGGAAGCGGCTATGGCTACACCTTC. Translation: CASSYGQGSGYGYTF.

This clone was seen a few times. J is TRBJ2-5 and V is TRBV29-1; D remains ambiguous. Germline values: CDR1 SQVTM, CDR2 ANQGSEA. V shed 7 bases and J shed 3 bases, with 9 bases lying between them. The CDR3 is 11 residues long. CDR3 residues: CSAVIEETQYF. The CDR3 coding sequence is TGCAGCGCTGTCATAGAAGAGACCCAGTACTTC.

The CDR3: CASSPPVGGETQYF. The DNA for the CDR3 is TGTGCCAGCTCACCACCGGTTGGAGGGGAGACCCAGTACTTC. The chain recombines TRBV18 with TRBJ2-5; D possibly corresponds to TRBD2 (6 bases). V was pared by 0 bases and J by 5 bases, with 10 bases between. Germline loops: CDR1 KGHSH, CDR2 LQKENI. This CDR3 has 14 residues.

CDR3 in DNA: TGTGCCAGCAGCTTGCAACAGGGCTATGGCTACACCTTC. Translating it yields CASSLQQGYGYTF. The chain is built from TRBV7-8 and TRBJ1-2, with D maybe TRBD1 (6 bases). Germline lookup yields CDR1 SGHVS and CDR2 FQNEAQ. The CDR3 is 13 amino acids. The V and J ends lost 3 bases and 4 bases respectively, with 9 bases between them.

The V call is TRBV30, the J call TRBJ2-7, with 7 bases identical to TRBD1. Germline CDR1 and CDR2: GTSNPN and SVGIG (reference sequence). With 2 bases clipped from V and 5 bases from J, the junction kept 9 bases outside the gene matches. This CDR3 contains 14 residues. The chain's CDR3 is CAWSKGGAGHEQYF. For the CDR3, the DNA is TGTGCCTGGAGTAAAGGGGGCGCTGGGCACGAGCAGTACTTC.

The genes are TRBV7-3 and TRBJ2-5; TRBD2 matches at 12 bases. Trimming at V came to 5 bases and at J to 2 bases, leaving 3 bases not matched to a gene. The CDR3 sequence is 15 residues long. The V gene's germline CDR1 is SGHTA and CDR2 FQGTGA. CDR3 nucleotides: TGTGCCAGCAGCCGGACTAGCGGGGAACAAGAGACCCAGTACTTC. Protein product: CASSRTSGEQETQYF.

The chain is built from TRBV15 and TRBJ2-5, with a weak D call TRBD2 (6 bases). Trimming took 4 bases from V and 4 from J, leaving 13 bases between them. Germline V gives CDR1 LNHNV, CDR2 YYDKDF (reference sequence). The CDR3 consists of 14 residues. The CDR3 loop reads CATSTDSGPETQYF. The CDR3 coding sequence is TGTGCCACCAGCACCGACAGCGGGCCAGAGACCCAGTACTTC.

J is TRBJ2-3 and V is TRBV2; D remains ambiguous. Germline-derived CDR1 and CDR2 are SNHLY and FYNNEI. This CDR3 has 15 residues. V was clipped by 7 bases and J by 6 bases, with 20 bases between them. The CDR3 nucleotides are TGTGCCAGCATATTGGGCGGTTCAATGGGGGATACGCAGTATTTT. This gives the protein CASILGGSMGDTQYF.

The chain links TRBV5-6 to TRBJ1-6; 8 bases align to TRBD1. V lost 4 bases, J lost 9 bases, and 9 bases stayed unmatched. The CDR3 consists of 15 residues. Per germline, CDR1 SGHDT and CDR2 YYEEEE. DNA of the CDR3: TGTGCCAGCAGCGGGGGGACAGGAGTTGGTTCACCCCTCCACTTT. The encoded protein is CASSGGTGVGSPLHF.

The chain links TRBV7-8 to TRBJ1-2; the D is unclear. Germline lookup yields CDR1 SGHVS and CDR2 FQNEAQ. The ends were cut back, 5 bases at V and 7 bases at J, with 8 bases in the middle. The CDR3 has 11 amino acids. The CDR3 loop reads CASSPGVGYTF. Here the CDR3 DNA reads TGTGCCAGCAGCCCCGGCGTTGGCTACACCTTC.

The rearrangement uses TRBV23-1 and TRBJ1-1; maybe TRBD1 (6 bases). TRBV23-1 is annotated as an ORF whose role is uncertain. V lost 0 bases and J 2 bases, leaving 10 bases between the germline ends. This CDR3 is 15 amino acids long. Written as DNA, the CDR3 is TGCGCCAGCAGTCAATCCTCACAGGGAAACACTGAAGCTTTCTTT. Its translation: CASSQSSQGNTEAFF.